Following are 20 T cell receptor beta chains from one sample sequenced in a study of T cells after yellow fever vaccination. In TCRdb, the 5' RACE reads were re-called with MiXCR into one record per CDR3 protein. The sample includes a few hundred thousand distinct CDR3 sequences, 17% seen only once; the top ten take roughly 17%. This sample comprised PBMCs, obtained less than 6 days after the first yellow fever vaccination. All receptors derive from a man younger than 35 who received the YFV17D yellow fever vaccine.

This clonotype came up a few times. The rearrangement links TRBV4-1 to TRBJ2-5; the D gene could be TRBD1 or TRBD2 (5 bases each). Germline V lookup: CDR1 MGHRA, CDR2 YSYEKL. V lost 0 bases and J lost 5, with 13 bases in between. The CDR3 spans 15 residues. The CDR3 reads CASSQESGRGETQYF. The DNA for the CDR3 is TGCGCCAGCAGCCAAGAGTCAGGGAGAGGTGAGACCCAGTACTTC.

This chain uses TRBV24-1 with TRBJ2-1; TRBD1 matches 8 bases. Germline V lookup: CDR1 KGHDR, CDR2 SFDVKD. Trimming at V came to 1 base and at J to 8 bases, leaving 3 bases not matched to a gene. This CDR3 has 14 amino acids. Written as DNA, the CDR3 is TGTGCCACCAGTGATTTACAGGGGGAATATGAGCAGTTCTTC. Amino acid sequence: CATSDLQGEYEQFF.

With respect to this clonotype: A much larger clone sits a single nucleotide away, making a read error possible. V and J are TRBV7-9 and TRBJ2-1, with a weak D call TRBD1 (6 bases). V was pared by 5 bases and J by 10 bases, with 18 bases between. Germline V gene sequence: CDR1 SEHNR, CDR2 FQNEAQ (reference sequence). The CDR3 contains 14 residues. The CDR3 loop reads CASSEQGHGGEQFF. The CDR3 DNA reads TGTGCCAGCAGCGAGCAGGGACACGGAGGAGAGCAGTTCTTC.

This chain links TRBV6-1 with TRBJ2-1, with D uncertain. The CDR3 runs 13 residues. Trimming left V 10 bases short and J 0 bases short, with 10 bases between. CDR1 is MNHNS and CDR2 is SASEGT in the germline V gene. The CDR3 loop reads CATRASSYNEQFF. In DNA, the CDR3 is TGTGCCACCCGAGCAAGCTCCTACAATGAGCAGTTCTTC.

The rearrangement joins TRBV6-5 to TRBJ2-4; 8 nucleotides line up with TRBD1. Germline CDR1 and CDR2: MNHEY and SVGAGI. V shed 4 bases, J shed 2 bases, and the junction held 10 bases outside the gene matches. This CDR3 has 17 residues. The CDR3 DNA is TGTGCCAGCAGTTCACAACAGGGGGTTGTGACCAAAAACATTCAGTACTTC. It yields the protein CASSSQQGVVTKNIQYF.

This clonotype turned up a few times. The rearrangement joins TRBV4-2 to TRBJ1-5; 8 bases are shared with TRBD1. Germline CDR1 reads LGHNA; CDR2 reads YNFKEQ. There are 18 residues in the CDR3. After removal of 1 base from V and 6 bases from J, the junction contained 14 bases not matched to a gene. The CDR3 DNA is TGTGCCAGCAGCCAAGGCCCGGGGGCGGACAGGGTTGGTCAGCCCCAGCATTTT. Protein sequence: CASSQGPGADRVGQPQHF.

The gene calls are TRBV19 and TRBJ1-5; a possible D gene is TRBD1 (5 bases). The CDR3 spans 14 residues. Between the trimmed V and J ends, which lost 7 bases and 5 bases, there was a span of 15 bases. In germline, CDR1 is LNHDA, CDR2 SQIVND (reference sequence). The CDR3 DNA reads as TGTGCCAGTACCGGGTCGGAGGGGTATCAGCCCCAGCATTTT. Translated: CASTGSEGYQPQHF.

The chain uses TRBV7-2 and TRBJ1-5; D possibly corresponds to TRBD1 (5 bases). V dropped 5 bases and J dropped 7 bases, with 12 bases sitting between them. Germline V gene lookup returns CDR1 SGHTA and CDR2 FQGNSA. This CDR3 is built from 13 residues. The CDR3 sequence: CASSPVRGQPQHF. In nucleotides, the CDR3 is TGTGCCAGCAGCCCGGTGAGGGGCCAGCCCCAGCATTTT.

The V call is TRBV28, the J call TRBJ2-3; 11 bases align to TRBD2. Germline-derived CDR1 and CDR2 are MDHEN and SYDVKM. The CDR3 is made up of 16 amino acids. With V trimmed by 6 bases and J by 7 bases, 12 bases remained unmatched. CDR3 region: CASRPYSGGATNTQYF. Written as DNA, the CDR3 is TGTGCCAGCAGACCGTATAGCGGGGGGGCGACGAATACGCAGTATTTT.

This clonotype was recorded a few times. The rearrangement joins TRBV5-6 to TRBJ2-6; D gene ambiguous. CDR1 is SGHDT and CDR2 is YYEEEE in the germline V gene. The CDR3 contains 17 residues. The V end was cut by 1 base, the J end by 0 bases, with 11 bases between. In DNA form, the CDR3 reads TGTGCCAGCAGCTTGATATACCTCAGCTCTGGGGCCAACGTCCTGACTTTC. Translated: CASSLIYLSSGANVLTF. Full variable domain (missing parts from reference TRBV5-6 and TRBJ2-6): DAGVTQSPTHLIKTRGQQVTLRCSPKSGHDTVSWYQQALGQGPQFIFQYYEEEERQRGNFPDRFSGHQFPNYSSELNVNALLLGDSALYLCASSLIYLSSGANVLTFGAGSRLTVL.

Here the CDR3 reads CASSVGAGGNTDTQYF. CDR3 nucleotides: TGTGCCAGCAGCGTAGGTGCGGGGGGGAACACAGATACGCAGTATTTT. The chain combines TRBV9 with TRBJ2-3; 9 nucleotides agree with TRBD2. The CDR3 has 16 amino acids. V lost 0 bases to trimming and J lost 2 bases; unmatched junction nucleotides: 4. Germline CDR1 SGDLS, CDR2 YYNGEE.

This clonotype showed up just a few times. The V and J genes are TRBV5-1 and TRBJ1-2; TRBD1 agrees at 7 bases. The CDR3 spans 13 residues. Germline CDR1 and CDR2: SGHRS and YFSETQ. Trimming removed 2 bases from V and 6 bases from J; junction bases left unmatched: 4. The CDR3 region is CASSFRQGHGYTF. In nucleotides, the CDR3 is TGCGCCAGCAGCTTCCGACAGGGCCATGGCTACACCTTC.

This chain uses TRBV5-1 with TRBJ1-2, with a tentative D call TRBD1 (6 bases). The CDR3 runs 16 residues. The germline gives CDR1 SGHRS, CDR2 YFSETQ. V was trimmed by 2 bases and J by 5 bases, leaving 19 bases between them. CDR3 residues: CASSFTTGGAGYGYTF. As DNA, the CDR3 is TGCGCCAGCAGCTTCACGACCGGGGGCGCGGGTTATGGCTACACCTTC.

This clonotype was seen once. The CDR3 loop is CASSIAGVPNYGYTF. CDR3 sequence (DNA): TGTGCCAGTAGTATTGCGGGGGTACCTAACTATGGCTACACCTTC. The rearrangement links TRBV19 to TRBJ1-2; possibly TRBD1 for D (5 bases). Looked up from germline, CDR1 is LNHDA and CDR2 is SQIVND (reference sequence). Trimming removed 3 bases from V and 0 bases from J, with 11 bases in between. The CDR3 consists of 15 residues.

This clonotype has only a few counts. The gene calls are TRBV20-1 and TRBJ2-6; D possibly uses TRBD1 or TRBD2 (5 bases each). The germline V gene has CDR1 DFQATT and CDR2 SNEGSKA (reference sequence). V was cut by 0 bases and J by 1 base, with 7 bases left in between. The CDR3 has 15 amino acids. DNA of the CDR3: TGCAGTGCTAGAGATGGGGGTTCTGGGGCCAACGTCCTGACTTTC. Protein product: CSARDGGSGANVLTF.

V and J are TRBV13 and TRBJ2-7; D is unresolved. V lost 4 bases and J 2 bases, leaving 9 bases between the germline ends. CDR1 is PRHDT, CDR2 FYEKMQ, per germline (reference sequence). The CDR3 contains 13 residues. The CDR3 loop reads CASSSRQPYEQYV. CDR3 bases: TGTGCCAGCAGCTCAAGGCAGCCCTACGAGCAGTACGTC.

The CDR3 loop reads CASSITGGTGELFF. The CDR3 coding sequence is TGTGCCAGTAGTATAACAGGGGGTACCGGGGAGCTGTTTTTT. The chain links TRBV19 to TRBJ2-2; 8 bases map to TRBD1. The CDR3 is 14 amino acids. The germline gives CDR1 LNHDA, CDR2 SQIVND (reference sequence). V lost 2 bases, J lost 5 bases, and 1 base stayed unmatched.

This clonotype came up a few times. This chain connects TRBV7-9 to TRBJ2-1, with D hard to call. The germline V gene has CDR1 SEHNR and CDR2 FQNEAQ (reference sequence). Trimming took 8 bases from V and 5 from J, leaving 10 bases between them. The CDR3 contains 12 residues. Here the CDR3 reads CASLKWDNEQFF. The CDR3 coding sequence is TGTGCCAGCCTTAAGTGGGACAATGAGCAGTTCTTC. Using reference TRBV7-9 and TRBJ2-1 for the parts outside the CDR3, the full variable domain is DTGVSQNPRHKITKRGQNVTFRCDPISEHNRLYWYRQTLGQGPEFLTYFQNEAQLEKSRLLSDRFSAERPKGSFSTLEIQRTEQGDSAMYLCASLKWDNEQFFGPGTRLTVL.

The rearrangement links TRBV6-5 to TRBJ1-4, with TRBD1 matching over 7 bases. The CDR3 totals 14 residues. Germline V gene sequence: CDR1 MNHEY, CDR2 SVGAGI. The V and J ends lost 2 bases and 7 bases, in that order; junction bases with no gene match: 4. The DNA for the CDR3 is TGTGCCAGCAGTTACCAGACAGGGTCTGAAAAACTGTTTTTT. Protein sequence: CASSYQTGSEKLFF.

This clonotype was detected a few times. The rearrangement uses TRBV29-1 and TRBJ2-5; 13 positions agree with TRBD2. The CDR3 loop spans 19 amino acids. J lost 5 bases, V lost 4 bases, and 19 bases had no gene match. Germline lookup yields CDR1 SQVTM and CDR2 ANQGSEA. The CDR3 sequence is CSVVPITGTSGIQGETQYF. CDR3 nucleotide sequence: TGCAGCGTTGTGCCAATTACCGGGACTAGCGGGATCCAGGGGGAGACCCAGTACTTC.